What follows are 26 T cell receptor beta chains derived from one specimen sequenced in a study of blood T cell repertoires in COVID-19. This table comes from immunoSEQ multiplex PCR, and its TCRdb copy is limited to in-frame clones, with some not included. Of around 51,000 clones listed, roughly 84% are singletons. Sequenced sample: peripheral blood. These receptors all stem from a man at least 80 years old with active COVID-19.

This chain joins TRBV7-3 and TRBJ2-5, with 8 bases lining up with TRBD1. The CDR3 loop spans 14 amino acids. Trimming removed 5 bases from V and 4 bases from J; junction bases left unmatched: 6. Germline V gives CDR1 SGHTA, CDR2 FQGTGA. CDR3 region: CASSPKTGAETQYF. CDR3 coding DNA: TGTGCCAGCAGCCCTAAGACAGGGGCAGAGACCCAGTACTTC.

V and J are TRBV7-9 and TRBJ2-3, with TRBD1 identical over 9 bases. The germline V gene has CDR1 SEHNR and CDR2 FQNEAQ (reference sequence). The CDR3 contains 17 residues. V was clipped by 3 bases and J by 4 bases; unmatched bases: 11. The CDR3, as DNA: TGTGCCAGCAGCTTTACCCCGGGACAGGGTTATGCAGATACGCAGTATTTT. Its protein product is CASSFTPGQGYADTQYF.

V and J are TRBV6-5 and TRBJ2-2; D ambiguous. This CDR3 spans 15 amino acids. From germline, CDR1 is MNHEY and CDR2 SVGAGI. Trimming removed 7 bases from V and 6 bases from J, with 18 bases in between. CDR3 coding DNA: TGTGCCAGCAACTCCCGGCAGCAGGATGCCGGGGAGCTGTTTTTT. Protein product: CASNSRQQDAGELFF.

The J gene is TRBJ1-2, the V gene TRBV6-5; no clear D. V was clipped by 5 bases and J by 12 bases, with 22 bases between them. CDR1 is MNHEY, CDR2 SVGAGI, per germline. CDR3 length equals 14 residues. CDR3 sequence (DNA): TGTGCCAGCAGTATAAAAATTAGTGCGGCAGATGACACCTTC. It encodes CASSIKISAADDTF.

J is TRBJ1-2 and V is TRBV5-1; D perhaps matches TRBD1 (6 bases). Germline V gene lookup returns CDR1 SGHRS and CDR2 YFSETQ. The CDR3 contains 15 residues. Trimming took off 3 bases at V and 3 bases at J, with 15 bases between the two ends. This CDR3 reads CASSYSQGFDYGYTF. The CDR3 DNA follows: TGCGCCAGCAGCTACTCGCAGGGGTTTGACTATGGCTACACCTTC.

The chain combines TRBV3-1 (or the pseudogene TRBV3-2) with TRBJ2-1; TRBD1 matches 7 bases. The V segment lost 3 bases and the J segment 0 bases; nucleotides outside the gene matches: 5. CDR1 LGHDT and CDR2 YNNKEL come from the germline V gene (reference sequence). This CDR3 is 16 amino acids long. The CDR3 nucleotides read TGTGCCAGCAGCCATCTCCGGGACAGCTCCTACAATGAGCAGTTCTTC. Translating it yields CASSHLRDSSYNEQFF.

V is TRBV7-3 and J is TRBJ2-7; 9 bases match TRBD2. V lost 4 bases to trimming and J lost 7 bases; unmatched junction nucleotides: 8. The length of the CDR3 is 14 residues. Looked up from germline, CDR1 is SGHTA and CDR2 is FQGTGA. CDR3 protein: CASSSLAGVGEQYF. The CDR3 region has the DNA TGTGCCAGCAGCTCCTTAGCGGGAGTAGGAGAGCAGTACTTC. The whole variable domain, filled in from reference TRBV7-3 and TRBJ2-7, reads GAGVSQTPSNKVTEKGKYVELRCDPISGHTALYWYRQSLGQGPEFLIYFQGTGAADDSGLPNDRFFAVRPEGSVSTLKIQRTERGDSAVYLCASSSLAGVGEQYFGPGTRLTVT.

This clone was recorded only once. The genes are TRBV11-2 and TRBJ1-6; possibly TRBD1 for D (5 bases). CDR1 is SGHAT, CDR2 FQNNGV, per germline. V was pared by 1 base and J by 8 bases, with 12 bases between. The CDR3 runs 15 residues. CDR3 sequence: CASSLVGTRYSPLHF. CDR3 DNA: TGTGCCAGCAGCTTAGTTGGGACTAGATATTCACCCCTCCACTTT.

The chain recombines TRBV19 with TRBJ1-2; 7 positions agree with TRBD1. The J segment lost 8 bases and the V segment lost 5 bases, leaving 17 bases of the junction unmatched. In germline, CDR1 is LNHDA, CDR2 SQIVND (reference sequence). The CDR3 loop spans 16 amino acids. The CDR3 region has the DNA TGTGCCAGTAGTTCGGGACAGTCAAATACAAGGCGGGGCTACACCTTC. It encodes CASSSGQSNTRRGYTF.

This clone has more than one count but fewer than ten. This sequence joins TRBV27 and TRBJ2-6, with 7 positions matching TRBD1. V lost 5 bases, J lost 0 bases, and 13 bases stayed unmatched. Germline V gene data show CDR1 as MNHEY and CDR2 as SMNVEV (reference sequence). The CDR3 has 19 residues. CDR3 in amino acids: CASSVHRGPGYSGANVLTF. The CDR3 DNA reads TGTGCCAGCAGTGTCCACAGGGGACCAGGGTACTCTGGGGCCAACGTCCTGACTTTC.

This chain uses TRBV19 with TRBJ2-1, with D tentatively TRBD2 (5 bases). The CDR3 is 17 amino acids. CDR1 and CDR2 from the germline V gene are LNHDA and SQIVND (reference sequence). The V end was cut by 5 bases, the J end by 0 bases, with 17 bases between. CDR3 DNA: TGTGCCAGTAGTCCAAAGCCGATGGGGAGCTCCTACAATGAGCAGTTCTTC. Translation gives CASSPKPMGSSYNEQFF.

The chain combines TRBV15 with TRBJ1-1; a weak D match, TRBD1 (5 bases). Germline assignment: CDR1 LNHNV and CDR2 YYDKDF (reference sequence). The V and J ends lost 1 base and 6 bases respectively, with 12 bases between them. This CDR3 is 14 amino acids long. The CDR3 DNA is TGTGCCACCAGCAGAGGGACACAGGACGCTGAAGCTTTCTTT. It is translated as CATSRGTQDAEAFF.

The gene calls are TRBV5-4 and TRBJ2-2; 10 nucleotides agree with TRBD2. V lost 0 bases and J lost 1; bases outside the gene matches: 6. This CDR3 comprises 18 residues. Germline CDR1 is SGHNT and CDR2 is YYREEE (reference sequence). CDR3 sequence: CASSLDLAGVLNTGELFF. CDR3 in DNA: TGTGCCAGCAGCTTGGACCTAGCGGGAGTTTTGAACACCGGGGAGCTGTTTTTT.

This chain joins TRBV11-2 and TRBJ1-4, with TRBD1 matching 7 bases. The CDR3 length is 15 residues. Trimming took 4 bases from V and 7 from J; bases not matched to a gene: 9. Germline V CDR1 and CDR2: SGHAT, FQNNGV. CDR3 residues: CASSSTGSWSEKLFF. The CDR3 nucleotides read TGTGCCAGCAGCTCGACAGGGTCGTGGTCTGAAAAACTGTTTTTT.

This chain connects TRBV28 to TRBJ2-3; TRBD2 aligns across 7 bases. The CDR3 is 14 amino acids. V was pared by 5 bases and J by 4 bases, with 6 bases of the junction left unmatched. The germline gives CDR1 MDHEN, CDR2 SYDVKM. CDR3 coding DNA: TGTGCCAGCAGTCCCGGACTAGAGTCAGATACGCAGTATTTT. As protein: CASSPGLESDTQYF.

Only one count was recorded for this clone. The chain is built from TRBV11-2 and TRBJ2-1; 12 nucleotides line up with TRBD2. This CDR3 is 16 amino acids long. V lost 5 bases, J lost 6 bases, and 8 bases stayed unmatched. In germline, CDR1 is SGHAT, CDR2 FQNNGV. The CDR3 nucleotides are TGTGCCAGCAGCACGGCGACTAGCGGGAGATTCAATGAGCAGTTCTTC. Amino acids: CASSTATSGRFNEQFF.

The chain carries TRBV6-5 and TRBJ2-3; TRBD2 matches at 11 bases. Germline trimming cut 4 bases from V and 2 bases from J; bases unmatched to any gene: 2. Germline V lookup: CDR1 MNHEY, CDR2 SVGAGI. This CDR3 comprises 15 residues. CDR3 loop: CASSLAGGPTDTQYF. The CDR3, as DNA: TGTGCCAGCAGTTTAGCGGGAGGGCCCACAGATACGCAGTATTTT.

V gene TRBV18 combines with J gene TRBJ2-7, with TRBD1 identical over 11 bases. J lost 5 bases, V lost 3 bases, and 6 bases had no gene match. From germline, CDR1 is KGHSH and CDR2 LQKENI. CDR3 length: 15 amino acids. The CDR3 DNA is TGTGCCAGCTCACCTACCGGACAGGGGGCGAACGAGCAGTACTTC. Translating it yields CASSPTGQGANEQYF.

This chain joins TRBV27 and TRBJ2-7; 11 nucleotides line up with TRBD2. Unmatched junction bases numbered 5, after V lost 4 bases and J lost 0 bases. The CDR3 contains 16 residues. The germline V gene encodes CDR1 MNHEY and CDR2 SMNVEV (reference sequence). Here the CDR3 reads CASSSFGLAGSYEQYF. In DNA form, the CDR3 reads TGTGCCAGCAGTTCATTCGGACTAGCGGGCTCCTACGAGCAGTACTTC.

The chain joins TRBV7-2 to TRBJ1-3, with 7 nucleotides matching TRBD1. Per the germline V gene, CDR1 is SGHTA and CDR2 is FQGNSA. J gave up 3 bases and V 4 bases, and 6 bases lay outside the gene matches. This CDR3 has 15 amino acids. CDR3 in DNA: TGTGCCAGCAGCTATCTGACAGGGATTGGAAACACCATATATTTT. It is translated as CASSYLTGIGNTIYF.

This clone came up a few times. The CDR3 DNA follows: TGTGCCTGGAGTCACGCGGGAGGCTTGAATGAGCAGTTCTTC. Translation gives CAWSHAGGLNEQFF. V gene TRBV30 combines with J gene TRBJ2-1; 8 bases line up with TRBD2. This CDR3 is 14 amino acids long. Germline V gene data show CDR1 as GTSNPN and CDR2 as SVGIG (reference sequence). V shed 2 bases and J 7 bases; nucleotides not matched to a gene: 7.

CDR3 loop: CASSSPRSGTGLNYGYTF. The CDR3 DNA reads as TGTGCCAGCAGTTCCCCACGATCCGGGACAGGGCTCAACTATGGCTACACCTTC. The chain joins TRBV28 to TRBJ1-2, with 9 bases lining up with TRBD1. The junction had 14 bases not matched to a gene; V was cut back by 4 bases and J by 2 bases. The CDR3 is 18 residues long. CDR1 MDHEN and CDR2 SYDVKM come from the germline V gene.

This chain connects TRBV10-3 to TRBJ2-3; possibly TRBD2 for D (5 bases). There are 16 residues in the CDR3. V gave up 5 bases and J gave up 3 bases, with 18 bases separating them. Germline V CDR1 and CDR2: ENHRY, SYGVKD. For the CDR3, the DNA is TGTGCCATCAGTCAGGTGACGAAAACGGGGACAGATACGCAGTATTTT. Translated, it gives CAISQVTKTGTDTQYF.

This chain links TRBV27 with TRBJ2-1; TRBD2 agrees at 11 bases. Germline V gives CDR1 MNHEY, CDR2 SMNVEV (reference sequence). CDR3 size: 15 residues. V gave up 6 bases and J gave up 11 bases; unmatched junction bases: 12. CDR3 sequence reads: CASSRGLAEGFQQFF. CDR3 in DNA: TGTGCCAGCAGCCGGGGACTAGCGGAGGGGTTCCAGCAGTTCTTC.

This clone was observed a single time. The rearrangement uses TRBV6-5 and TRBJ1-1; maybe TRBD1 (5 bases). Between the trimmed V and J ends, which lost 6 bases and 1 base, there was a span of 15 bases. The CDR3 has 15 amino acids. The V gene's germline CDR1 is MNHEY and CDR2 SVGAGI. CDR3 DNA sequence: TGTGCCAGCAGACCTGGGGGGGAGAAGAACACTGAAGCTTTCTTT. It specifies CASRPGGEKNTEAFF.

This chain links TRBV4-2 with TRBJ2-5, with 7 bases that match TRBD2. The CDR3 covers 15 residues. Germline V CDR1 and CDR2: LGHNA, YNFKEQ. The J segment lost 1 base and the V segment lost 1 base, leaving 3 bases of the junction unmatched. CDR3: CASSQALAAQETQYF. The CDR3 region has the DNA TGTGCCAGCAGCCAAGCCCTAGCGGCCCAAGAGACCCAGTACTTC.